This TCR beta chain comes out of a study of cytomegalovirus exposure and HLA in healthy donors. About the research overall: Earlier, 90 million to 140 million unique TCR beta sequences were recovered from roughly 170 million T cells by an analysis. Study outcomes and limitations: Cytomegalovirus-associated status was assigned to about 180 TCR beta chains.

About this clone: Its antigen is not identified.

It was with 60 Vbeta and 13 Jbeta primers that the PCR ran. Measured with immunoSEQ multiplex PCR; TCRdb has only the in-frame clones, and not every one. The table records some 150,000 clones, about 73% of them present only once. Germline V gives CDR1 MNHNS, CDR2 SASEGT. V lost 6 bases and J 2 bases, leaving 8 bases between the germline ends. The CDR3 is made up of 13 amino acids. This receptor was taken from a man aged 35-49 years in good health and CMV-seropositive. The rearrangement links TRBV6-1 to TRBJ1-3, with no clear D. Sequenced sample: PBMCs. CDR3 nucleotide sequence: TGTGCCAGCAGGGAGGAGCCTGGAAACACCATATATTTT. Translation: CASREEPGNTIYF.